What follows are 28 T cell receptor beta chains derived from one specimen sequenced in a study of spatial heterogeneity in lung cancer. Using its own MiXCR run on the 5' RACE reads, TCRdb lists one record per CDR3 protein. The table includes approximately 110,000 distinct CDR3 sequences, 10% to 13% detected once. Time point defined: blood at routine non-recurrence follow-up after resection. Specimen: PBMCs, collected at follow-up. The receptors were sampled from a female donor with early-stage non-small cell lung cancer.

CDR3 in amino acids: CASSPGTDGYYGYTF. The CDR3 nucleotides are TGTGCCAGCAGCCCCGGGACAGATGGATACTATGGCTACACCTTC. The rearrangement joins TRBV28 to TRBJ1-2; 7 nucleotides line up with TRBD1. The CDR3 is made up of 15 amino acids. From germline, CDR1 is MDHEN and CDR2 SYDVKM. J lost 3 bases, V lost 6 bases, and 10 bases had no gene match.

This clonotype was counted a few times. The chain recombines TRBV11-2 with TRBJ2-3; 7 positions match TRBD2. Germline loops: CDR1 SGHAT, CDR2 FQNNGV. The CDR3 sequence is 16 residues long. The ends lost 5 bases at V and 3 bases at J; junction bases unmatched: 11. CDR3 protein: CASSRLAGGGTDTQYF. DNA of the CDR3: TGTGCCAGCAGCCGACTAGCCGGAGGTGGGACAGATACGCAGTATTTT.

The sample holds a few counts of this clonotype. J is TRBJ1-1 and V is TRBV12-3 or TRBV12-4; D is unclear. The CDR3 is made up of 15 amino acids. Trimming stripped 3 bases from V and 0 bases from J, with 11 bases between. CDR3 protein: CASSFAGGLNTEAFF. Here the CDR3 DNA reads TGTGCCAGCAGTTTCGCCGGAGGACTGAACACTGAAGCTTTCTTT.

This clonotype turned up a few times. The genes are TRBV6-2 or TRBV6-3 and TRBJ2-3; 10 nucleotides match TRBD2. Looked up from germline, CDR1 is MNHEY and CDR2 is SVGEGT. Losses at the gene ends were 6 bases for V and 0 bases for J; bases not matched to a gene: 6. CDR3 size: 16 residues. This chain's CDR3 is CASSRTSGVSTDTQYF. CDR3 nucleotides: TGTGCCAGCAGCCGTACTAGCGGGGTCAGCACAGATACGCAGTATTTT.

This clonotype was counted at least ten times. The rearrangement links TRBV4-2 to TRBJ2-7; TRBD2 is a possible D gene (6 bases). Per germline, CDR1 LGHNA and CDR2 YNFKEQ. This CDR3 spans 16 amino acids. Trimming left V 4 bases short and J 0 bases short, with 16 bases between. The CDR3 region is CASSPNPGDFSYEQYF. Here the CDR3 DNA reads TGTGCCAGCAGCCCGAACCCCGGGGACTTCTCCTACGAGCAGTACTTC.

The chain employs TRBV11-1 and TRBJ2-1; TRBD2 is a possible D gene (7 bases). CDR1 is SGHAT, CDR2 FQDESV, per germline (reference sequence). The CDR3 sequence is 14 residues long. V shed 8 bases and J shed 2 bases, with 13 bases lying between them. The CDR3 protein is CASQPGGPYNEQFF. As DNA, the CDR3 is TGTGCCAGCCAGCCGGGGGGCCCCTACAATGAGCAGTTCTTC.

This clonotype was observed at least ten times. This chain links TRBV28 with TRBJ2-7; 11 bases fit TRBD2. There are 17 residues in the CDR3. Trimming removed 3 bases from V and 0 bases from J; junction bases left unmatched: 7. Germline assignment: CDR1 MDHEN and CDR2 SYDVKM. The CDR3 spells CASSFTSGSPPSYEQYF. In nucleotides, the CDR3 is TGTGCCAGCAGTTTTACTAGCGGGAGTCCACCCTCCTACGAGCAGTACTTC.

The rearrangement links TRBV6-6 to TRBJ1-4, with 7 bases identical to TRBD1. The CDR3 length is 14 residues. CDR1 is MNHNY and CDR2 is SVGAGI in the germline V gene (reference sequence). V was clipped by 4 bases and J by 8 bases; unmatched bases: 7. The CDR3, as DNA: TGTGCCAGCAGTTCGAGACAGGGACGCGAAAAACTGTTTTTT. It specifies CASSSRQGREKLFF.

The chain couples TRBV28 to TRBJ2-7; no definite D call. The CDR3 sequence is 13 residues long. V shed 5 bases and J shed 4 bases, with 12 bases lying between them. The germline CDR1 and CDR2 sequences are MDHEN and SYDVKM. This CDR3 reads CASSPPVPYEQYF. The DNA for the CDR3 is TGTGCCAGCAGTCCACCCGTCCCTTACGAGCAGTACTTC.

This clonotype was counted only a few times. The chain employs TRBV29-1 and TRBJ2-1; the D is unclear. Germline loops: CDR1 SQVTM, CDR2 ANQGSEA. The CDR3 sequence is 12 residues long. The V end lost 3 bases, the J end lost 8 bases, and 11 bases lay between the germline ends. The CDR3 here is CSVDGPSYEQFF. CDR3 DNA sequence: TGCAGCGTTGATGGCCCCAGCTATGAGCAGTTCTTC.

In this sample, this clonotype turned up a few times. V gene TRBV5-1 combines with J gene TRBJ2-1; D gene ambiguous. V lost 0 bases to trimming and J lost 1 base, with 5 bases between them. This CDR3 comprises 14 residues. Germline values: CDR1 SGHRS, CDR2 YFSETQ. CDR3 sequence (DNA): TGCGCCAGCAGCTTGGGGGTTTCCTACAATGAGCAGTTCTTC. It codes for CASSLGVSYNEQFF.

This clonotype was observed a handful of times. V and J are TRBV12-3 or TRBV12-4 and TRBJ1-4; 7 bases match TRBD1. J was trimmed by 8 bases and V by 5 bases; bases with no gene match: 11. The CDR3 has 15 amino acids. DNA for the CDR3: TGTGCCAGCAGTCCAGAATACAGGGGTCTGGAAAAACTGTTTTTT. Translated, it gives CASSPEYRGLEKLFF.

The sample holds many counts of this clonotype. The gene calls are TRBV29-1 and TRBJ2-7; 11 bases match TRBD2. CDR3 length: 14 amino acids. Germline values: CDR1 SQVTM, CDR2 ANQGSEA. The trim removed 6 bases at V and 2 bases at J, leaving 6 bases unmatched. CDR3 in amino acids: CSVAGLAEPYEQYF. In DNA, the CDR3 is TGCAGCGTCGCGGGACTAGCGGAGCCCTACGAGCAGTACTTC.

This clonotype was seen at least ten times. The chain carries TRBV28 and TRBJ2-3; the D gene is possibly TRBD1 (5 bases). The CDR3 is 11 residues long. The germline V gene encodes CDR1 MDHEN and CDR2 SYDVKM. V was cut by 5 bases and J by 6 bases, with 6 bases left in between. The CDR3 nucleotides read TGTGCCAGCAGTAGGGGTGATACGCAGTATTTT. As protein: CASSRGDTQYF. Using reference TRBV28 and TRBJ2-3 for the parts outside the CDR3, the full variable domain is DVKVTQSSRYLVKRTGEKVFLECVQDMDHENMFWYRQDPGLGLRLIYFSYDVKMKEKGDIPEGYSVSREKKERFSLILESASTNQTSMYLCASSRGDTQYFGPGTRLTVL.

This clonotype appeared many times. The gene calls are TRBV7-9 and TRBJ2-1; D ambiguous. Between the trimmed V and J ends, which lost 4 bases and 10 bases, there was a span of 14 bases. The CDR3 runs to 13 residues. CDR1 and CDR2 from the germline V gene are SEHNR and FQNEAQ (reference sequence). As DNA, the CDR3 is TGTGCCAGCAGCTCCCGGCAGGCCCCGGAGCAGTTCTTC. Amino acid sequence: CASSSRQAPEQFF.

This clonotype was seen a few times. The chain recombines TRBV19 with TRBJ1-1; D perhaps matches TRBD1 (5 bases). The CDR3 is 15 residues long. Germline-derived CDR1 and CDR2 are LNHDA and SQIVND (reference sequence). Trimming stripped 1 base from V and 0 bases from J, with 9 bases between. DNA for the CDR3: TGTGCCAGTAGTATAGGCACAGGCATGAACACTGAAGCTTTCTTT. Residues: CASSIGTGMNTEAFF.

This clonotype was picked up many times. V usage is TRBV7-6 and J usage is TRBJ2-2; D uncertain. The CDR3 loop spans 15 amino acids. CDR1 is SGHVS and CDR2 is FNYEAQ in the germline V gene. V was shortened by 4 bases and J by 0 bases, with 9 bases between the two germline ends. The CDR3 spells CASSSSRANTGELFF. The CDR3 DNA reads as TGTGCCAGCAGCTCGTCACGGGCGAACACCGGGGAGCTGTTTTTT.

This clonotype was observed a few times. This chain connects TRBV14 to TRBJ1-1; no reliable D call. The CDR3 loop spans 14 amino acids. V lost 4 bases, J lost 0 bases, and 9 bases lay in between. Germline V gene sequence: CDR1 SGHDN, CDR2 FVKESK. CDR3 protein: CASSLPGMNTEAFF. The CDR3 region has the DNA TGTGCCAGCAGCCTCCCCGGTATGAACACTGAAGCTTTCTTT.

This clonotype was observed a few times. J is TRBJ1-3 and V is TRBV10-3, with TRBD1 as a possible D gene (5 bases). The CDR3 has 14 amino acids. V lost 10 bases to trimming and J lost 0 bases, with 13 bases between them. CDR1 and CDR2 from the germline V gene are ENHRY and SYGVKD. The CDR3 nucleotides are TGTGCCACCGTAGACAGTACCTCTGGAAACACCATATATTTT. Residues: CATVDSTSGNTIYF.

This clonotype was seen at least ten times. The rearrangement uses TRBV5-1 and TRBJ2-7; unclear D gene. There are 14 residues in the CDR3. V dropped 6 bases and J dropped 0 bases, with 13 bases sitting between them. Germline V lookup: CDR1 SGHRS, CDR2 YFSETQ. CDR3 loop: CASTQRMGSYEQYF. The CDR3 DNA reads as TGCGCCAGCACCCAACGCATGGGCTCCTACGAGCAGTACTTC.

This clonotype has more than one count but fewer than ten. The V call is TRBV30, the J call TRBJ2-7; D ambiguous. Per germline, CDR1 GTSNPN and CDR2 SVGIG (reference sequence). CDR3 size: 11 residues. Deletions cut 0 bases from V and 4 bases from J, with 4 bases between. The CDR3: CAWSVAYEQYV. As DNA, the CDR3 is TGTGCCTGGAGTGTGGCATACGAGCAGTACGTC.

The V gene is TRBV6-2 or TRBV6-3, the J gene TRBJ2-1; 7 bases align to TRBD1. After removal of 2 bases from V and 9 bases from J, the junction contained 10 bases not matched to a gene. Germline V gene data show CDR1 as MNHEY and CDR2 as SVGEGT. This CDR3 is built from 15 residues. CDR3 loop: CASSYRGRGFGEQFF. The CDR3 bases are TGTGCCAGCAGTTACAGGGGGCGCGGATTCGGTGAGCAGTTCTTC.

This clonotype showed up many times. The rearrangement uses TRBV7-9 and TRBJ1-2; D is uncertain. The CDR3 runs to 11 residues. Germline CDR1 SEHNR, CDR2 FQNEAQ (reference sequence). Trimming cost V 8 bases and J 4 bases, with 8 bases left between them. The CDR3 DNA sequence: TGTGCCAGCCGACAAATCTATGGCTACACCTTC. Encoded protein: CASRQIYGYTF.

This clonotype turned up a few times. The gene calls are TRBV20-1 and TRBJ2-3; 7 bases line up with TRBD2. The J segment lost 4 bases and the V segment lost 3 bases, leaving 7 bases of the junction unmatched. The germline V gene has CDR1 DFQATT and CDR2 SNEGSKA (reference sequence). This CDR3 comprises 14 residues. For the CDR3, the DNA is TGCAGTGCTAGGAGTAGCGGGCCCGCAGATACGCAGTATTTT. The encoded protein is CSARSSGPADTQYF.

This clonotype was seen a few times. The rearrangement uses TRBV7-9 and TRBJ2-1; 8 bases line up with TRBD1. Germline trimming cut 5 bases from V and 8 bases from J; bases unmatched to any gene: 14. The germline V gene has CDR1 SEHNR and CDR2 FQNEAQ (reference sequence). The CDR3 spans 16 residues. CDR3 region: CASSPPDRVVFDEQFF. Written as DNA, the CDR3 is TGTGCCAGCAGCCCCCCGGACAGGGTGGTATTCGATGAGCAGTTCTTC.

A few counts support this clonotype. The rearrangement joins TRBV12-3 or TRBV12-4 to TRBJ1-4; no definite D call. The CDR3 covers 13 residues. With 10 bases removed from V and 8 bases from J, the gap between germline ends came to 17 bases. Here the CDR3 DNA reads TGTGCCACTAGGCCCCCAGCAGACGAAAAACTGTTTTTT. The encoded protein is CATRPPADEKLFF.

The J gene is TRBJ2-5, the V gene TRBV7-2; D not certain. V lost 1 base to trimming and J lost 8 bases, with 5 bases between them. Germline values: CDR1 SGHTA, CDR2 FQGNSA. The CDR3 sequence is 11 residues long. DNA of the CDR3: TGTGCCAGCAGCTTAGATTCAACCCAGTACTTC. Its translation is CASSLDSTQYF.

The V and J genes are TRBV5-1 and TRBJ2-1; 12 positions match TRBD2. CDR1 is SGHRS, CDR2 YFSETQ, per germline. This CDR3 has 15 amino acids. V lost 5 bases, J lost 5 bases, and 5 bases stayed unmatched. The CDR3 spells CASSLTSGGNNEQFF. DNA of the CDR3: TGCGCCAGCAGTTTAACTAGCGGGGGGAACAATGAGCAGTTCTTC.